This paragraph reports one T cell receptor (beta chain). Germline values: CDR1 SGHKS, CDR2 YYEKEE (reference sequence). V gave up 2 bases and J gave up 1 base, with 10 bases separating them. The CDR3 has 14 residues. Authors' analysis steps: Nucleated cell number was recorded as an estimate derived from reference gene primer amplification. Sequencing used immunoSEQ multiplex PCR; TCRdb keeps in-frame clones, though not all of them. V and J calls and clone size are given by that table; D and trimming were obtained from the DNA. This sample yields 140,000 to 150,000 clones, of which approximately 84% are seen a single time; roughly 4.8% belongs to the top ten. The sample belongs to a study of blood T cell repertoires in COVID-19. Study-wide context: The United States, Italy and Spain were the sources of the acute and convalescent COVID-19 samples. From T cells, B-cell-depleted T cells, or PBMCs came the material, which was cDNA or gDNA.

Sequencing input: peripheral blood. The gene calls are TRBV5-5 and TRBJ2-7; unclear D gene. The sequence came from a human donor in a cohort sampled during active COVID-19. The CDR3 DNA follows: TGTGCCAGCAGCTTCCTTGCAGAATCCTACGAGCAGTACTTC. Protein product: CASSFLAESYEQYF. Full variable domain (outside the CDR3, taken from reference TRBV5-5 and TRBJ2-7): DAGVTQSPTHLIKTRGQQVTLRCSPISGHKSVSWYQQVLGQGPQFIFQYYEKEERGRGNFPDRFSARQFPNYSSELNVNALLLGDSALYLCASSFLAESYEQYFGPGTRLTVT.